This T cell receptor beta chain was sequenced for a study of T cell repertoires in cytomegalovirus infection. In its sample, this clonotype was seen a few times. Each CDR3 protein gets one entry after TCRdb re-called the reads with MiXCR. This sample has 400,000 or so distinct CDR3 sequences, with under 40% found just once. V was cut by 0 bases and J by 5 bases, with 14 bases left in between. This CDR3 region has 15 residues. The V gene's germline CDR1 is DFQATT and CDR2 SNEGSKA (reference sequence). The source of this sequence is a human donor in good health (CMV status not recorded). Some clones in this sample may be carry-over from other donors' samples. This chain uses TRBV20-1 with TRBJ1-5; perhaps TRBD1 as D (6 bases). The sample consisted of PBMCs. DNA for the CDR3: TGCAGTGCTAGAGATATGGGGGCAGGGGATCAGCCCCAGCATTTT. Its protein is CSARDMGAGDQPQHF.